Listed below are T cell receptor beta chains from one sample, sequenced in a study of T cell clones after liver transplantation. The data were produced by immunoSEQ multiplex PCR, yet TCRdb's version contains in-frame clones alone and is incomplete. The sample lists some 120,000 clones, 90% occurring once. Sequencing was performed on CD4+ T cells from blood, taken 12 months after liver transplant. These receptor sequences come from a human patient who received a liver transplant. Some of these T cells may belong to the graft donor. Each CDR3 is given with its conserved first and last residue. D genes are given only for firm matches. Clone size appears in some rows only: once, few, many, or a class for an expanded clone.

J gene,V gene,clone size,D gene,CDR3 DNA,CDR3 protein
TRBJ2-3,TRBV7-2,.,.,TGTGCCAGCAGCTTCCACACAGATACGCAGTATTTT,CASSFHTDTQYF
TRBJ2-7,TRBV28,.,TRBD2,TGTGCCAGCAGTCCGAGCGGGAGGAACGAGCAGTACTTC,CASSPSGRNEQYF
TRBJ2-5,TRBV4-3,.,.,TGCGCCAGCAGTTATAGCGCTAGGGAAGAGACCCAGTACTTC,CASSYSAREETQYF
TRBJ1-1,TRBV7-9,.,.,TGTGCCAGCAGCTTGAACAGCAACACTGAAGCTTTCTTT,CASSLNSNTEAFF
TRBJ2-3,TRBV7-3,.,.,TGTGCCAGCAGCGGACTGGGGCATACGCAGTATTTT,CASSGLGHTQYF
TRBJ2-3,TRBV27,.,.,TGTGCCAGCAGCCCTCAGGCGGCAAAAGGAGGTGGGCAGTATTTT,CASSPQAAKGGGQYF
TRBJ2-7,TRBV14,.,TRBD2,TGTGCCAGCAGCCAAGATCGAGCGGGGTCCGAGCAGTACTTC,CASSQDRAGSEQYF
TRBJ2-7,TRBV27,.,.,TGTGCCAGCAGTTCCGCTCCACACTACGAGCAGTACTTC,CASSSAPHYEQYF
TRBJ2-2,TRBV7-9,.,.,TGTGCCAGCAGCTTTGGGGCCGGGGAGCTGTTTTTT,CASSFGAGELFF
TRBJ1-1,TRBV5-4,once,.,TGTGCCAGCAGCTCACTCGGGACGAACACTGAAGCTTTCTTT,CASSSLGTNTEAFF
TRBJ2-2,TRBV4-3,.,TRBD2,TGCGCCAGCAGCCAAAGACTAGCGGGAGGGCCCGGGGAGCTGTTTTTT,CASSQRLAGGPGELFF
TRBJ2-4,TRBV28,.,.,TGTGCCAGCAGTTCGACAGAAGGACTCGCCAAAAACATTCAGTACTTC,CASSSTEGLAKNIQYF
TRBJ1-1,TRBV5-1,.,.,TGCGCCAGCAGCTACTCCGGGCCCCTGGGGGGAGAAGCTTTCTTT,CASSYSGPLGGEAFF
TRBJ2-7,TRBV15,.,.,TGTGCCACCAGCAGAAATAGAGCCTACGAGCAGTACTTC,CATSRNRAYEQYF
TRBJ2-7,TRBV5-1,once,TRBD2,TGCGCCAGCAGCTTGGATGTAGCGGGGGCCTACGAGCAGTACTTC,CASSLDVAGAYEQYF
TRBJ2-7,TRBV6-6,.,TRBD2,TGTGCCAGCAGTTACGCGGGGGTGAGTCGTGAGCAGTACTTC,CASSYAGVSREQYF
TRBJ1-2,TRBV11-3,.,.,TGTGCCAGCAGCTTAGAGAAGGCAGGGATCCTCTACTATGGCTACACCTTC,CASSLEKAGILYYGYTF
TRBJ2-5,TRBV7-3,.,TRBD2,TGTGCCAGCAGCTCAATGGCGACTAGCGCTGAGACCCAGTACTTC,CASSSMATSAETQYF
TRBJ1-2,TRBV2,.,TRBD1,TGTGCCAGCCGACAGGGAAACTATGGCTACACCTTC,CASRQGNYGYTF
TRBJ1-1,TRBV19,.,.,TGTGCCAGTAGTATAGCCTCCGGGACATTGGGAGGTACTGAAGCTTTCTTT,CASSIASGTLGGTEAFF
TRBJ2-5,TRBV5-1,.,.,TGCGCCAGCAGCTTTGACCTTAGCATGGAGACCCAGTACTTC,CASSFDLSMETQYF
TRBJ1-1,TRBV29-1,.,.,TGCAGCGTTGCGCGACTCCAGGCGAACACTGAAGCTTTCTTT,CSVARLQANTEAFF
TRBJ2-2,TRBV27,.,TRBD1,TGTGCCAGCAGCCGCCGGGACAGGGTTGACACCGGGGAGCTGTTTTTT,CASSRRDRVDTGELFF
TRBJ1-2,TRBV9,.,TRBD1,TGTGCCAGCGGCCAAACAGGGGGCTCTGGCTACACCTTC,CASGQTGGSGYTF
TRBJ2-1,TRBV13,.,TRBD2,TGTGCCAGCAGCTTAGCCGGCAGGACTAGCGGGAGGACCTCCTACAATGAGCAGTTCTTC,CASSLAGRTSGRTSYNEQFF
TRBJ1-5,TRBV6-1,.,.,TGTGCCAGCCTCGCAGGGAGCAATCAGCCCCAGCATTTT,CASLAGSNQPQHF
TRBJ2-3,TRBV4-1,.,.,TGCGCCAGCAGCCAAAGGGACTTCAGCACAGATACGCAGTATTTT,CASSQRDFSTDTQYF
TRBJ1-1,TRBV5-1,.,TRBD1,TGCGCCAGCAGCCTCGGGGACAGGCAGAACACTGAAGCTTTCTTT,CASSLGDRQNTEAFF
TRBJ2-2,TRBV9,.,.,TGTGCCAGCAGCTCCGCGGTTAACACCGGGGAGCTGTTTTTT,CASSSAVNTGELFF
TRBJ1-2,TRBV14,.,.,TGTGCCAGCAGCCAAGACAGTATCTATGGCTACACCTTC,CASSQDSIYGYTF
TRBJ2-1,TRBV5-1,.,.,TGCGCCAGCAGCTTGGGGCCCGGGGAAAGCAATGAGCAGTTCTTC,CASSLGPGESNEQFF
TRBJ1-6,TRBV4-1,.,TRBD1,TGCGCCAGCAGCCAGTTCGCAGGGGGTGTTAATTCACCCCTCCACTTT,CASSQFAGGVNSPLHF
TRBJ2-3,TRBV19,.,.,TGTGCCAGTAGCAACCCTTCCGGGGAGGGGGATGGAGATACGCAGTATTTT,CASSNPSGEGDGDTQYF
TRBJ2-5,TRBV7-8,.,.,TGTGCCAGCACCCCGAATGGAGAGACCCAGTACTTC,CASTPNGETQYF
TRBJ1-2,TRBV28,once,.,TGTGCCAGCAGTTTCTCTCGGGGGGCGTTGGGTGGCTACACCTTC,CASSFSRGALGGYTF
TRBJ1-3,TRBV6-1,.,.,TGTGCCAGCAGTGAAGACCCGGGCCCTGGAAACACCATATATTTT,CASSEDPGPGNTIYF
TRBJ2-1,TRBV5-1,.,TRBD2,TGCGCCAGCAGCCGAGAGCCGGGACTAGCCTCCAATGAGCAGTTCTTC,CASSREPGLASNEQFF
TRBJ1-2,TRBV5-4,.,TRBD1,TGTGCCAGCAGCTTGGTTGCTGGACAGGGGACTGGCTACACCTTC,CASSLVAGQGTGYTF
TRBJ2-1,TRBV9,.,TRBD2,TGTGCCAGCAGCGGCCGGACTAGCGGGGATACCCAGTTCTTC,CASSGRTSGDTQFF
TRBJ2-3,TRBV5-1,once,.,TGCGCCAGCAGCTTGGTGGACAGAGATACGCAGTATTTT,CASSLVDRDTQYF
TRBJ2-7,TRBV5-1,.,.,TGCGCCAGCAGCTCAGGACAGAGAACCTACGAGCAGTACTTC,CASSSGQRTYEQYF
TRBJ2-3,TRBV30,.,.,TGTGCCTGGGACAAAGGGGGGAGCACAGATACGCAGTATTTT,CAWDKGGSTDTQYF
TRBJ1-1,TRBV7-6,few,.,TGTGCCAGCAGCTTAGTGTCGGGACAGAACACTGAAGCTTTCTTT,CASSLVSGQNTEAFF
TRBJ2-7,TRBV4-2,.,TRBD1,TGTGCCAGCAGCCGAGGTAACGACAGGGACTCCTACGAGCAGTACTTC,CASSRGNDRDSYEQYF
TRBJ1-1,TRBV4-3,.,.,TGCGCCAGCAGCCAAGATCAACAAAACACTGAAGCTTTCTTT,CASSQDQQNTEAFF
TRBJ2-3,TRBV19,.,TRBD1,TGTGCCACCCGGACAGGCGCAGATACGCAGTATTTT,CATRTGADTQYF
TRBJ2-1,TRBV28,.,TRBD2,TGTGCCAGCAAGACTAGCGGGAGCATCGATGAGCAGTTCTTC,CASKTSGSIDEQFF
TRBJ2-7,TRBV5-4,.,TRBD2,TGTGCCAGCAGCGCGACTAGCGGGAGTTACGAGCAGTACTTC,CASSATSGSYEQYF
TRBJ2-3,TRBV30,.,.,TGTGCCTGGAGCCAGGATACAGATACGCAGTATTTT,CAWSQDTDTQYF
TRBJ1-2,TRBV5-1,.,TRBD1,TGCGCCAGCGCCCCAGGGGGCCCCAATAACTATGGCTACACCTTC,CASAPGGPNNYGYTF
TRBJ2-3,TRBV7-9,.,.,TGTGCCAGCAGCTTAGGCGACAGGTCCCAGGATACGCAGTATTTT,CASSLGDRSQDTQYF
TRBJ1-3,TRBV28,.,.,TGTGCCAGCCTCCGGGGTCCCGGAAACACCATATATTTT,CASLRGPGNTIYF
TRBJ2-1,TRBV19,.,TRBD2,TGTGCCAGTAGAAGAGGACTAGCGGGAGGGCCTAGGAATGAGCAGTTCTTC,CASRRGLAGGPRNEQFF
TRBJ1-5,TRBV7-8,.,.,TGTGCCAGCAGCTTAGTGGTAGGGTCGCTCGGTCAGCCCCAGCATTTT,CASSLVVGSLGQPQHF